The 17 T cell receptor beta chains given below trace back to one sample, sequenced in a study of cytomegalovirus exposure and HLA in healthy donors. The PCR contained 60 Vbeta and 13 Jbeta primers. Measured with immunoSEQ multiplex PCR; TCRdb has only the in-frame clones, and not every one. The top ten hold about 9.3% of the sample, which has more than 150,000 clones, roughly 85% seen once. The sequenced sample consisted of PBMCs. The receptors were sampled from a man younger than 35 in good health and CMV-seropositive.

The V and J genes are TRBV9 and TRBJ1-2; D remains unclear. V dropped 4 bases and J dropped 2 bases, with 9 bases sitting between them. This CDR3 has 13 residues. Germline V lookup: CDR1 SGDLS, CDR2 YYNGEE. In nucleotides, the CDR3 is TGTGCCAGCAGCCCTACGATAAACTATGGCTACACCTTC. The encoded protein is CASSPTINYGYTF.

V usage is TRBV7-9 and J usage is TRBJ2-5, with a tentative D call TRBD1 (5 bases). V was cut by 1 base and J by 0 bases, with 9 bases left in between. The V gene's germline CDR1 is SEHNR and CDR2 FQNEAQ (reference sequence). The CDR3 consists of 15 residues. This CDR3 is CASSLDAGYQETQYF. DNA for the CDR3: TGTGCCAGCAGCTTAGATGCAGGGTACCAAGAGACCCAGTACTTC.

The gene calls are TRBV5-1 and TRBJ1-1; D remains unclear. The ends were cut back, 0 bases at V and 1 base at J, with 7 bases in the middle. This CDR3 has 14 amino acids. Germline-derived CDR1 and CDR2 are SGHRS and YFSETQ. CDR3 in DNA: TGCGCCAGCAGCTTGGACAGTTCGAACACTGAAGCTTTCTTT. Translation: CASSLDSSNTEAFF.

V is TRBV2 and J is TRBJ2-3; maybe TRBD2 (5 bases). V was trimmed by 7 bases and J by 4 bases, leaving 15 bases between them. CDR1 SNHLY and CDR2 FYNNEI come from the germline V gene. The length of the CDR3 is 14 residues. This CDR3 reads CASISEGRADTQYF. CDR3 nucleotide sequence: TGTGCCAGCATCTCCGAAGGGCGGGCAGATACGCAGTATTTT.

This sequence joins TRBV7-8 and TRBJ2-7; 7 bases fit TRBD1. The CDR3 spans 15 residues. V was clipped by 5 bases and J by 3 bases; unmatched bases: 10. Germline CDR1 SGHVS, CDR2 FQNEAQ. CDR3 sequence (DNA): TGTGCCAGCAGCCCGAAGCGGACAGGAGTCTACGAGCAGTACTTC. This codes for CASSPKRTGVYEQYF.

This rearrangement joins TRBV6-5 to TRBJ1-2, with 8 bases identical to TRBD1. With V trimmed by 10 bases and J by 5 bases, 6 bases remained unmatched. Germline values: CDR1 MNHEY, CDR2 SVGAGI. The CDR3 covers 12 residues. CDR3: CATQTGDYGYTF. In DNA, the CDR3 is TGTGCCACCCAGACAGGGGATTATGGCTACACCTTC.

J is TRBJ2-7 and V is TRBV5-1, with 10 bases matching TRBD2. The length of the CDR3 is 17 residues. V lost 4 bases to trimming and J lost 6 bases; unmatched junction nucleotides: 16. Germline values: CDR1 SGHRS, CDR2 YFSETQ. CDR3: CASSPQGRSGGASEQYF. CDR3 nucleotides: TGCGCCAGCAGCCCTCAGGGGAGGAGCGGGGGGGCCTCCGAGCAGTACTTC. The whole variable domain, filled in from reference TRBV5-1 and TRBJ2-7, reads KAGVTQTPRYLIKTRGQQVTLSCSPISGHRSVSWYQQTPGQGLQFLFEYFSETQRNKGNFPGRFSGRQFSNSRSEMNVSTLELGDSALYLCASSPQGRSGGASEQYFGPGTRLTVT.

This rearrangement joins TRBV4-1 to TRBJ2-7; 8 nucleotides match TRBD1. Germline-derived CDR1 and CDR2 are MGHRA and YSYEKL. The ends lost 1 base at V and 0 bases at J; junction bases unmatched: 5. The CDR3 totals 16 residues. The CDR3, as DNA: TGCGCCAGCAGCCAAGCAGGGGGCCTACCCTCCTACGAGCAGTACTTC. Translation: CASSQAGGLPSYEQYF.

The rearrangement links TRBV21-1 to TRBJ2-5; the table assigns TRBD2, which was not confirmed against the DNA. TRBV21-1 is a recognized pseudogene. The CDR3 consists of 15 residues. The CDR3 region has the DNA TGTGCCAGCAGCAAAGTAGATCGGGGTTTAGAGACCCAGTACTTC. It yields the protein CASSKVDRGLETQYF.

This chain links TRBV6-1 with TRBJ2-1, with D possibly being TRBD2 (6 bases). The V end was cut by 7 bases, the J end by 9 bases, with 22 bases between. Germline assignment: CDR1 MNHNS and CDR2 SASEGT. The length of the CDR3 is 15 residues. CDR3 DNA: TGTGCCAGCAAGGGACTTCAGCCGGCGGTGGGTGAGCAGTTCTTC. It translates to CASKGLQPAVGEQFF.

Here the CDR3 reads CATSRGGTGVTQNSPLHF. The CDR3, as DNA: TGTGCCACCAGCAGAGGGGGGACAGGGGTAACGCAGAATTCACCCCTCCACTTT. V and J are TRBV15 and TRBJ1-6, with TRBD1 matching over 10 bases. The CDR3 has 18 residues. Germline values: CDR1 LNHNV, CDR2 YYDKDF (reference sequence). Germline trimming cut 1 base from V and 7 bases from J; bases unmatched to any gene: 10.

The chain joins TRBV4-3 to TRBJ2-5; 8 nucleotides match TRBD2. The CDR3 is 15 amino acids. Germline V lookup: CDR1 LGHNA, CDR2 YSLEER. With V trimmed by 4 bases and J by 3 bases, 7 bases remained unmatched. The CDR3 loop reads CASSRQGRGEETQYF. CDR3 DNA sequence: TGCGCCAGCAGCCGTCAGGGGCGGGGGGAAGAGACCCAGTACTTC.

V usage is TRBV7-9 and J usage is TRBJ1-5, with 7 nucleotides matching TRBD1. Germline assignment: CDR1 SEHNR and CDR2 FQNEAQ (reference sequence). Trimming cost V 5 bases and J 5 bases; bases outside gene matches: 9. CDR3 length: 15 residues. For the CDR3, the DNA is TGTGCCAGCAGCCCTGACAGGGCAGGGGATCAGCCCCAGCATTTT. Protein sequence: CASSPDRAGDQPQHF. The variable domain in full, completed from reference TRBV7-9 and TRBJ1-5, reads DTGVSQNPRHKITKRGQNVTFRCDPISEHNRLYWYRQTLGQGPEFLTYFQNEAQLEKSRLLSDRFSAERPKGSFSTLEIQRTEQGDSAMYLCASSPDRAGDQPQHFGDGTRLSIL.

With respect to this clone: Sequence at one end of the junction differs from germline and may be a read error. The V call is TRBV7-9, the J call TRBJ2-7; D gene uncertain. This CDR3 has 13 amino acids. From germline, CDR1 is SEHNR and CDR2 FQNEAQ (reference sequence). The CDR3 bases are TGTTCCAGCAGCTGGTCGGAGTTCTACGAGCAGTACTTC. Translation: CSSSWSEFYEQYF.

This clone was recorded once. The V and J genes are TRBV5-1 and TRBJ2-1; TRBD1 matches at 7 bases. V was clipped by 3 bases and J by 8 bases; unmatched bases: 8. The CDR3 is made up of 14 amino acids. The germline V gene encodes CDR1 SGHRS and CDR2 YFSETQ. The CDR3 DNA sequence: TGCGCCAGCAGCTCTGGGGACAGTTGGGATGAGCAGTTCTTC. Residues: CASSSGDSWDEQFF. Looking up the rest from reference TRBV5-1 and TRBJ2-1 gives the full variable domain: KAGVTQTPRYLIKTRGQQVTLSCSPISGHRSVSWYQQTPGQGLQFLFEYFSETQRNKGNFPGRFSGRQFSNSRSEMNVSTLELGDSALYLCASSSGDSWDEQFFGPGTRLTVL.

The CDR3 region is CSVAIRDRALYEQYF. CDR3 coding DNA: TGCAGCGTAGCCATCCGGGACAGGGCCCTCTACGAGCAGTACTTC. The chain links TRBV29-1 to TRBJ2-5; 9 nucleotides line up with TRBD1. The end of the DNA fits TRBJ2-7 better, so the J call may be wrong. The CDR3 runs to 15 residues. Germline V gives CDR1 SQVTM, CDR2 ANQGSEA.

V and J are TRBV14 and TRBJ1-2; 7 bases are shared with TRBD1. The J segment lost 4 bases and the V segment lost 0 bases, leaving 5 bases of the junction unmatched. CDR1 SGHDN and CDR2 FVKESK come from the germline V gene. This CDR3 comprises 15 residues. The DNA of the CDR3 is TGTGCCAGCAGCCAAGATGTGGGGACAGTCTATGGCTACACCTTC. It is translated as CASSQDVGTVYGYTF.